Presented here are 13 T cell receptor beta chains from one specimen sequenced in a study of blood T cell repertoires in COVID-19. Produced via immunoSEQ multiplex PCR; TCRdb's table is partial and in-frame only. The repertoire includes 96,000 or so clones, 90% of them detected once, and approximately 1.7% sits in the top ten. The sequencing input was peripheral blood. These receptors originate from a man between 60 and 75 years old with acute or convalescent COVID-19.

The chain combines TRBV12-3 or TRBV12-4 with TRBJ2-3; the match to TRBD1 covers 7 bases. CDR3 length: 13 amino acids. Trimming removed 4 bases from V and 4 bases from J; junction bases left unmatched: 2. The DNA of the CDR3 is TGTGCCAGCAGTTCCCAGGGGGCAGATACGCAGTATTTT. Encoded protein: CASSSQGADTQYF.

This chain connects TRBV5-6 to TRBJ1-2; the D gene is possibly TRBD1 (5 bases). This CDR3 is 14 amino acids long. The germline CDR1 and CDR2 sequences are SGHDT and YYEEEE. Trimming removed 1 base from V and 6 bases from J, with 13 bases in between. DNA of the CDR3: TGTGCCAGCAGCTTGAGGGGCAGAGGTGATGGCTACACCTTC. Its protein product is CASSLRGRGDGYTF. The full variable domain, rest sourced from reference TRBV5-6 and TRBJ1-2, is DAGVTQSPTHLIKTRGQQVTLRCSPKSGHDTVSWYQQALGQGPQFIFQYYEEEERQRGNFPDRFSGHQFPNYSSELNVNALLLGDSALYLCASSLRGRGDGYTFGSGTRLTVV.

This clone was detected only once. The gene calls are TRBV3-1 (or the pseudogene TRBV3-2) and TRBJ2-7; D is uncertain. Trimming pared 4 bases from V and 1 base from J, leaving 11 bases between. Germline V gene data show CDR1 as LGHDT and CDR2 as YNNKEL (reference sequence). The CDR3 sequence is 14 residues long. This CDR3 is CASSPFGPSYEQYF. CDR3 DNA: TGTGCCAGCAGCCCTTTTGGGCCTTCCTACGAGCAGTACTTC.

The table lists this clone with a count of one. The rearrangement joins TRBV25-1 to TRBJ2-7; D might be TRBD1 (5 bases). Germline CDR1 and CDR2: MGHDK and SYGVNS. The CDR3 is made up of 12 amino acids. Trimming stripped 7 bases from V and 3 bases from J, with 10 bases between. This chain's CDR3 is CASTDSDYEQYF. In DNA form, the CDR3 reads TGTGCCAGCACCGACAGTGACTACGAGCAGTACTTC.

The count of this clone is one. The V and J genes are TRBV7-2 and TRBJ2-7; 7 bases match TRBD1. This CDR3 has 16 residues. V lost 1 base, J lost 0 bases, and 6 bases stayed unmatched. Looked up from germline, CDR1 is SGHTA and CDR2 is FQGNSA. In DNA, the CDR3 is TGTGCCAGCAGCTTAGGTCTGTCAGGGGGCTCCTACGAGCAGTACTTC. As protein: CASSLGLSGGSYEQYF.

The chain combines TRBV11-3 with TRBJ2-2, with D unresolved. Germline V lookup: CDR1 SGHNT, CDR2 YENEEA. The CDR3 is made up of 14 amino acids. Trimming shortened V by 1 base and J by 5 bases, and 8 bases separated the two germline ends. In nucleotides, the CDR3 is TGTGCCAGCAGCTTAGGGTCGGAGACCGGGGAGCTGTTTTTT. This encodes CASSLGSETGELFF. Filled out from reference TRBV11-3 and TRBJ2-2, the complete variable domain reads EAGVVQSPRYKIIEKKQPVAFWCNPISGHNTLYWYLQNLGQGPELLIRYENEEAVDDSQLPKDRFSAERLKGVDSTLKIQPAELGDSAVYLCASSLGSETGELFFGEGSRLTVL.

This clone appeared once. The rearrangement links TRBV28 to TRBJ2-3; possible D gene TRBD2, 5 bases. The germline V gene has CDR1 MDHEN and CDR2 SYDVKM. The CDR3 is 15 amino acids. Trimming removed 7 bases at V and 7 bases at J, with 21 bases between. CDR3 region: CASTFSLERRNTQYF. DNA for the CDR3: TGTGCCAGCACATTCTCTCTAGAGCGGAGGAATACGCAGTATTTT.

The rearrangement uses TRBV11-2 and TRBJ2-2, with a possible D match to TRBD1 (5 bases). The CDR3 is 13 residues long. Germline lookup yields CDR1 SGHAT and CDR2 FQNNGV. Trimming pared 1 base from V and 6 bases from J, leaving 6 bases between. The CDR3 sequence is CASSLVGPGELFF. CDR3 coding DNA: TGTGCCAGCAGCTTAGTGGGGCCCGGGGAGCTGTTTTTT.

The chain carries TRBV30 and TRBJ1-1; TRBD1 agrees at 7 bases. The germline CDR1 and CDR2 sequences are GTSNPN and SVGIG (reference sequence). Trimming removed 6 bases from V and 5 bases from J; junction bases left unmatched: 12. The CDR3 consists of 14 residues. The CDR3 loop reads CACGVQGDRTEAFF. The DNA of the CDR3 is TGTGCCTGTGGGGTTCAGGGGGATCGAACTGAAGCTTTCTTT.

The rearrangement joins TRBV9 to TRBJ2-6, with D perhaps TRBD1 (6 bases). Germline V lookup: CDR1 SGDLS, CDR2 YYNGEE. The CDR3 consists of 19 residues. Trimming left V 6 bases short and J 0 bases short, with 22 bases between. CDR3 in amino acids: CASTHRTGTADSGANVLTF. The DNA of the CDR3 is TGTGCCAGCACCCACAGAACAGGGACCGCCGACTCTGGGGCCAACGTCCTGACTTTC.

This clone was seen just once. The CDR3 DNA reads TGTGCCACCAGTGACACGACAGGAAGGTCGGGAGATACGCAGTATTTT. Residues: CATSDTTGRSGDTQYF. V is TRBV24-1 and J is TRBJ2-3; D is perhaps TRBD1 (6 bases). This CDR3 has 16 amino acids. The germline gives CDR1 KGHDR, CDR2 SFDVKD. V was shortened by 4 bases and J by 5 bases, with 18 bases between the two germline ends.

This sequence joins TRBV4-2 and TRBJ1-5; D might be TRBD1 (5 bases). Germline loops: CDR1 LGHNA, CDR2 YNFKEQ. The CDR3 is made up of 14 amino acids. V lost 4 bases, J lost 7 bases, and 14 bases lay in between. The CDR3 DNA follows: TGTGCCAGCAGCCCGGGCCCTGGGGCACAGCCCCAGCATTTT. Translation: CASSPGPGAQPQHF.

This clone is a singleton in its sample. The V gene is TRBV27, the J gene TRBJ2-7, with 10 bases fitting TRBD1. J was trimmed by 4 bases and V by 5 bases; bases with no gene match: 23. The CDR3 length is 20 residues. The germline CDR1 and CDR2 sequences are MNHEY and SMNVEV (reference sequence). CDR3 sequence reads: CASSPRQGANFGSSPYEQYF. CDR3 nucleotides: TGTGCCAGCAGTCCCAGACAGGGGGCGAATTTTGGGTCCTCTCCTTACGAGCAGTACTTC.